This T cell receptor beta chain was sequenced in a study of T cells in Graves' hyperthyroidism and ophthalmopathy. The table lists this clonotype with many counts. With 0 bases removed from V and 2 bases from J, the gap between germline ends came to 11 bases. The CDR3 consists of 15 residues. Looked up from germline, CDR1 is ENHRY and CDR2 is SYGVKD. TCR beta CDR3 region amplification was performed from RNA transcripts. The study used the HTBI primer set for a first-round RT-PCR of the TCR CDR3. TCRdb passed the multiplex PCR reads through MiXCR, listing each CDR3 protein once. This repertoire shows some 460,000 distinct CDR3 sequences, approximately 15% found once; its top ten account for around 7%.

The origin of this receptor is a woman under 30 with Graves' hyperthyroidism. J is TRBJ2-7 and V is TRBV10-3, with D maybe TRBD2 (5 bases). Sequencing was done on a sample of blood. In DNA form, the CDR3 reads TGTGCCATCAGTGAGTCCGGGAAGCAAACCTACGAGCAGTACTTC. Its translation: CAISESGKQTYEQYF.